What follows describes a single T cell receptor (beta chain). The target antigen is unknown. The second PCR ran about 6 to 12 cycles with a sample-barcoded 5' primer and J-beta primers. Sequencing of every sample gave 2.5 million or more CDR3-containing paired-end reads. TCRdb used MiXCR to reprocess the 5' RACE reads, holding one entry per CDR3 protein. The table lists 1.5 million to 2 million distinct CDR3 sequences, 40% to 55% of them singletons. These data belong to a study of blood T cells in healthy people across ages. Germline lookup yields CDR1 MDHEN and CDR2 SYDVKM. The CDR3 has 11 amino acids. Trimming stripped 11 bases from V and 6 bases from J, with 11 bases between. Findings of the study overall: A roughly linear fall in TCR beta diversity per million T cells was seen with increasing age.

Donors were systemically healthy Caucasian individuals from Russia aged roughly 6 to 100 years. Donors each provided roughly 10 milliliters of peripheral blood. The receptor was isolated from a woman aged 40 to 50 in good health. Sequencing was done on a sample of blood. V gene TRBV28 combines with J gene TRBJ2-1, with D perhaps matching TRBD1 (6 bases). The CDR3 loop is CAAPQGNEQFF. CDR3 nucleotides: TGTGCCGCCCCACAGGGCAATGAGCAGTTCTTC.